These T cell receptor beta chains were read from a single sample in a study of graft-versus-host responses after intestinal transplantation. Here immunoSEQ multiplex PCR was the method, and the copy in TCRdb shows in-frame clones only, minus some. The sample yields about 89,000 clones, roughly 91% seen once. The antigens these receptors bind are not known. Specimen: unstimulated CD4+ T cells sorted from spleen or lymph node cells, collected before intestinal transplant. All receptors derive from a human donor who received an intestinal transplant. CDR3s include the opening cysteine and the closing phenylalanine or tryptophan. The D gene is left open where the match is weak. For some rows the clone size is stated as once, few or many, or as a class when expanded; others skip it.

D,J,V,size,CDR3,DNA
TRBD2,TRBJ2-5,TRBV5-1,NA,CASSLAPGGAGETQYF,TGCGCCAGCAGCTTGGCCCCGGGGGGGGCTGGGGAGACCCAGTACTTC
TRBD1,TRBJ2-3,TRBV9,NA,CASSVVSGGADTQYF,TGTGCCAGCAGCGTCGTATCAGGGGGCGCAGATACGCAGTATTTT
TRBD2,TRBJ2-3,TRBV7-9,NA,CASSLERLAGAHTDTQYF,TGTGCCAGCAGCTTAGAGCGACTAGCGGGGGCCCACACAGATACGCAGTATTTT
NA,TRBJ1-2,TRBV29-1,NA,CSVASPGENGYGYTF,TGCAGCGTTGCGAGCCCGGGGGAGAATGGCTATGGCTACACCTTC
NA,TRBJ1-2,TRBV25-1,NA,CASSAPQGGNFYGYTF,TGTGCCAGCAGTGCACCCCAAGGGGGAAACTTCTATGGCTACACCTTC
NA,TRBJ1-2,TRBV5-6,NA,CASSLSQGGYGYTF,TGTGCCAGCAGCTTATCGCAGGGCGGCTATGGCTACACCTTC
NA,TRBJ1-5,TRBV28,NA,CASSLSPPSQPQHF,TGTGCCAGCAGTTTATCCCCCCCCTCTCAGCCCCAGCATTTT
NA,TRBJ2-7,TRBV30,NA,CAWSVMGGAAYEQYF,TGTGCCTGGAGTGTAATGGGGGGGGCCGCCTACGAGCAGTACTTC
NA,TRBJ1-3,TRBV11-3,NA,CASSFIAGPLENTIYF,TGTGCCAGCAGCTTTATCGCTGGGCCCTTGGAAAACACCATATATTTT
TRBD1,TRBJ2-7,TRBV11-3,NA,CASSLAGTGEGEQYF,TGTGCCAGCAGCTTAGCCGGGACAGGGGAGGGCGAGCAGTACTTC
NA,TRBJ1-5,TRBV10-2,NA,CASSEEGGPQHF,TGCGCCAGCAGTGAAGAGGGAGGGCCCCAGCATTTT
NA,TRBJ2-1,TRBV5-8,NA,CASSRRGNNEQFF,TGTGCCAGCAGCCGCCGGGGGAACAATGAGCAGTTCTTC
NA,TRBJ1-5,TRBV2,NA,CASNDRIRNQPQHF,TGTGCCAGCAATGACAGAATCCGCAATCAGCCCCAGCATTTT
NA,TRBJ2-7,TRBV19,NA,CASSLPGQARGDEQYF,TGTGCCAGTAGCCTCCCGGGACAGGCCCGGGGGGACGAGCAGTACTTC
NA,TRBJ2-6,TRBV5-1,once,CASRSTGANVLTF,TGCGCCAGCAGATCTACTGGGGCCAACGTCCTGACTTTC
TRBD2,TRBJ2-1,TRBV6-5,NA,CASSQLGGKQFF,TGTGCCAGCAGCCAACTCGGGGGGAAGCAGTTCTTC
TRBD1,TRBJ1-2,TRBV4-3,NA,CASSQESDRPHYGYTF,TGCGCCAGCAGCCAAGAATCGGACAGGCCCCACTATGGCTACACCTTC
NA,TRBJ2-7,TRBV19,NA,CASSSTDEQYF,TGTGCCAGTAGTTCTACTGACGAGCAGTACTTC
NA,TRBJ2-1,TRBV2,NA,CASSEEQVAGNEQFF,TGTGCCAGCAGTGAAGAACAAGTGGCGGGGAATGAGCAGTTCTTC
TRBD2,TRBJ2-5,TRBV11-2,NA,CASSLPGLAGGETQYF,TGTGCCAGCAGCCTCCCGGGACTAGCGGGGGGAGAGACCCAGTACTTC
TRBD2,TRBJ2-7,TRBV7-2,NA,CASSLDGGAYEQYF,TGTGCCAGCAGCTTAGACGGGGGGGCCTACGAGCAGTACTTC
NA,TRBJ1-2,TRBV6-5,NA,CASSYGADGYTF,TGTGCCAGCAGTTACGGGGCGGATGGCTACACCTTC
TRBD2,TRBJ2-1,TRBV15,NA,CATSRTSGTNEQFF,TGTGCCACCAGCAGGACTAGCGGGACCAATGAGCAGTTCTTC
TRBD1,TRBJ1-4,TRBV4-3,once,CASSQRGSDRVGEKLFF,TGCGCCAGCAGCCAAAGGGGTAGCGACAGGGTCGGCGAAAAACTGTTTTTT
TRBD1,TRBJ2-1,TRBV2,once,CASRAGTGDNEQFF,TGTGCCAGCAGAGCCGGGACAGGGGACAATGAGCAGTTCTTC
TRBD1,TRBJ1-1,TRBV9,NA,CASSTRTGSEAFF,TGTGCCAGCAGCACTCGGACAGGGTCTGAAGCTTTCTTT
NA,TRBJ2-6,TRBV27,once,CASSFAPGQFSGANVLTF,TGTGCCAGCAGTTTTGCCCCCGGACAGTTCTCTGGGGCCAACGTCCTGACTTTC
NA,TRBJ1-1,TRBV6-1,NA,CASRWTAYTEAFF,TGTGCCAGCAGATGGACAGCCTACACTGAAGCTTTCTTT
NA,TRBJ2-4,TRBV9,NA,CASSVDDSFLAKNIQYF,TGTGCCAGCAGCGTAGACGACAGCTTTTTAGCCAAAAACATTCAGTACTTC
TRBD1,TRBJ2-3,TRBV5-4,NA,CASSLDRATDTQYF,TGTGCCAGCAGCTTAGACAGGGCGACAGATACGCAGTATTTT
NA,TRBJ1-1,TRBV18,NA,CASSPVQGTEAFF,TGTGCCAGCTCACCAGTTCAGGGCACTGAAGCTTTCTTT
TRBD2,TRBJ2-7,TRBV4-1,NA,CASSPGTSGGYEQYF,TGCGCCAGCAGCCCAGGGACTAGCGGGGGGTACGAGCAGTACTTC
NA,TRBJ1-1,TRBV5-1,NA,CASSLSGDYPGDTEAFF,TGCGCCAGCAGCTTGTCCGGGGACTACCCTGGGGACACTGAAGCTTTCTTT
TRBD1,TRBJ1-2,TRBV2,NA,CASSPSRSTGKESGYTF,TGTGCCAGCAGTCCCTCTCGATCGACAGGGAAGGAGTCTGGCTACACCTTC
NA,TRBJ1-1,TRBV7-2,NA,CASSLVLPDYTEAFF,TGTGCCAGCAGCTTAGTTTTACCTGACTACACTGAAGCTTTCTTT
NA,TRBJ1-1,TRBV30,NA,CAWSRGATTEAFF,TGTGCCTGGAGCCGGGGGGCGACCACTGAAGCTTTCTTT
NA,TRBJ1-3,TRBV27,NA,CASSAQGRDTIYF,TGTGCCAGCAGTGCACAGGGTAGGGACACCATATATTTT
TRBD1,TRBJ1-4,TRBV11-2,NA,CASSRGTGDEKLFF,TGTGCCAGCAGCCGAGGTACAGGGGATGAAAAACTGTTTTTT
TRBD1,TRBJ2-7,TRBV7-2,NA,CASSLGTGSYEQYF,TGTGCCAGCAGCTTGGGGACAGGGTCCTACGAGCAGTACTTC
TRBD1,TRBJ1-2,TRBV29-1,NA,CSVGTGGDGYTF,TGCAGCGTGGGGACAGGGGGAGATGGCTACACCTTC
NA,TRBJ2-2,TRBV7-9,NA,CASSLARGSAGELFF,TGTGCCAGCAGCTTGGCTAGAGGTTCCGCCGGGGAGCTGTTTTTT
TRBD2,TRBJ2-2,TRBV29-1,NA,CSVEREVVGELFF,TGCAGCGTTGAGCGGGAGGTGGTCGGGGAGCTGTTTTTT